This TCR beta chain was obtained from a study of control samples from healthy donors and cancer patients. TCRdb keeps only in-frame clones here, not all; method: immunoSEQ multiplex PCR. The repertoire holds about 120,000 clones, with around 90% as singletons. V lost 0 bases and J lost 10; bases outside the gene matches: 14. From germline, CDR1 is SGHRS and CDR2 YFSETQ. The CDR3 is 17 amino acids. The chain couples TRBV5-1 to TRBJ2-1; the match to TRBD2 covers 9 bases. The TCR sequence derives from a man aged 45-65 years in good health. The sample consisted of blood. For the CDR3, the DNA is TGCGCCAGCAGCTTGGCGATTAGCGGAGCGGGGGGCCCGGAGCAGTTCTTC. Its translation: CASSLAISGAGGPEQFF.